This T cell receptor beta chain stems from a study of graft-versus-host responses after intestinal transplantation. Study summary: In this cohort, recipients had multivisceral, liver-intestinal, or isolated intestinal transplants.

The repertoire was sequenced with immunoSEQ multiplex PCR; TCRdb's copy has only in-frame clones and lacks some. The table records about 90,000 clones, about nine tenths of them present only once. Overall study results and limits: Within the allografts of patients who had graft-donor T cell macrochimerism, graft-versus-host to host-versus-graft clonal ratios were high.

About this clone itself: Antigen specificity is unknown.

V shed 4 bases and J 7 bases; nucleotides not matched to a gene: 8. Germline loops: CDR1 MDHEN, CDR2 SYDVKM. This CDR3 contains 15 residues. The chain is built from TRBV28 and TRBJ1-5, with 9 nucleotides matching TRBD1. The clonotype originates from a human donor who received an intestinal transplant. The specimen comprised unstimulated CD4+ T cells sorted from spleen or lymph node cells, sampled before intestinal transplant. CDR3 residues: CASSSSGTGSQPQHF. The CDR3 coding sequence is TGTGCCAGCAGTTCATCCGGGACAGGGAGCCAGCCCCAGCATTTT.